This TCR beta chain was sequenced for a study of early T cells in non-severe SARS-CoV-2 infection. This CDR3 is 16 amino acids long. The germline CDR1 and CDR2 sequences are SEHNR and FQNEAQ (reference sequence). Unmatched junction bases numbered 6, after V lost 5 bases and J lost 1 base. This clonotype was counted ten times or more. TCRdb fed the 5' RACE reads into MiXCR, producing one record per CDR3 protein. The data show more than 60,000 distinct CDR3 sequences, roughly 9.5% seen once. The receptor was derived from an adult who was a healthcare worker with PCR-confirmed SARS-CoV-2 infection or an uninfected control (not recorded which). The specimen sequenced was whole blood. This sequence joins TRBV7-9 and TRBJ2-2; 8 nucleotides align to TRBD1. In nucleotides, the CDR3 is TGTGCCAGCAGCGACACGGACAGGGAGAACACCGGGGAGCTGTTTTTT. Its translation is CASSDTDRENTGELFF.